Given below is one TCR beta chain in context. The CDR3 consists of 13 residues. From germline, CDR1 is MNHEY and CDR2 SVGAGI. Losses at the gene ends were 0 bases for V and 11 bases for J; bases not matched to a gene: 6. The authors' processing: Estimation of nucleated cell counts was performed using reference gene primer amplification. Clones were read by immunoSEQ multiplex PCR, and TCRdb kept only the in-frame ones, dropping some. V and J calls and clone size come straight from that table; D and trimming were deduced from the DNA. The table has about 84,000 clones, around three quarters seen once. This sample was taken from a study of blood T cell repertoires in COVID-19.

This receptor was obtained from a middle-aged man with active or convalescent COVID-19. The specimen sequenced was peripheral blood. The J gene is TRBJ2-7, the V gene TRBV6-5; 8 bases line up with TRBD2. CDR3 residues: CASSYSAGGIKYF. As DNA, the CDR3 is TGTGCCAGCAGTTACTCTGCGGGGGGAATAAAGTACTTC.